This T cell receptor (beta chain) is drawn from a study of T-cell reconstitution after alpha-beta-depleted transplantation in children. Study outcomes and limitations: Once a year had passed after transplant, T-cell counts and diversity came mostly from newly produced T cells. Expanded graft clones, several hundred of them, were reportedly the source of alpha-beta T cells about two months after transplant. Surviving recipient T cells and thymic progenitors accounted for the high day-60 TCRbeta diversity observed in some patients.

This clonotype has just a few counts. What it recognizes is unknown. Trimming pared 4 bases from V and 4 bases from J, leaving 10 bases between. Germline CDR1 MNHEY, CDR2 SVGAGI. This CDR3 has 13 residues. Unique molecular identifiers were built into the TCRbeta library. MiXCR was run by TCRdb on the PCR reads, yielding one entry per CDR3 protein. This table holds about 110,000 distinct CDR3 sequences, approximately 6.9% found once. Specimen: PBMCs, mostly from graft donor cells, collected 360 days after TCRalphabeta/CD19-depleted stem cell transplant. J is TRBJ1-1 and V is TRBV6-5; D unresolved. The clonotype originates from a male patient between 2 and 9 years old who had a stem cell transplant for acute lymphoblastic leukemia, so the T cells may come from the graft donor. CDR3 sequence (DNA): TGTGCCAGCAGTTCCTTCGCGGGCACTGAAGCTTTCTTT. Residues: CASSSFAGTEAFF.